Presented here are 8 T cell receptor beta chains from one specimen sequenced in a study of blood T cell repertoires in COVID-19. Clones were read by immunoSEQ multiplex PCR, and TCRdb kept only the in-frame ones, dropping some. The sample includes 150,000 to 200,000 clones, around nine tenths of them seen just once. The sequenced sample was peripheral blood. The receptors originated from a woman between 18 and 29 years old who had recovered from COVID-19.

This chain connects TRBV19 to TRBJ1-5; the D is unclear. There are 15 residues in the CDR3. Trimming cost V 5 bases and J 1 base, with 12 bases left between them. Germline V gene sequence: CDR1 LNHDA, CDR2 SQIVND (reference sequence). CDR3 DNA sequence: TGTGCCAGTAGTGTCCCTACAGAAAGCAATCAGCCCCAGCATTTT. Its translation: CASSVPTESNQPQHF.

This chain links TRBV19 with TRBJ1-1; 9 nucleotides line up with TRBD1. The CDR3 spans 13 residues. The junction had 7 bases not matched to a gene; V was cut back by 3 bases and J by 11 bases. Germline values: CDR1 LNHDA, CDR2 SQIVND (reference sequence). The CDR3 DNA follows: TGTGCCAGTAGTATTGTGGACAGGGGTTCGGCTTTCTTT. Amino acids: CASSIVDRGSAFF. The complete variable domain, with remaining parts taken from reference TRBV19 and TRBJ1-1, reads DGGITQSPKYLFRKEGQNVTLSCEQNLNHDAMYWYRQDPGQGLRLIYYSQIVNDFQKGDIAEGYSVSREKKESFPLTVTSAQKNPTAFYLCASSIVDRGSAFFGQGTRLTVV.

The rearrangement joins TRBV6-5 to TRBJ2-3, with 8 bases fitting TRBD2. Looked up from germline, CDR1 is MNHEY and CDR2 is SVGAGI. J lost 7 bases, V lost 7 bases, and 7 bases had no gene match. This CDR3 spans 13 amino acids. The CDR3 DNA reads TGTGCCAGCACGGAGCGGGAGAGGAATACGCAGTATTTT. This sequence encodes CASTERERNTQYF.

This rearrangement joins TRBV7-3 to TRBJ2-3, with D tentatively TRBD1 (5 bases). CDR3 length: 15 amino acids. The V end lost 5 bases, the J end lost 6 bases, and 18 bases lay between the germline ends. CDR1 and CDR2 (germline): SGHTA, FQGTGA. CDR3 nucleotide sequence: TGTGCCAGCAGCCCCGTGGTGGGGCCGCGGGATACGCAGTATTTT. Translated, it gives CASSPVVGPRDTQYF.

The V call is TRBV11-2, the J call TRBJ2-7; D is perhaps TRBD2 (5 bases). This CDR3 spans 14 amino acids. Trimming left V 0 bases short and J 4 bases short, with 10 bases between. Germline V gives CDR1 SGHAT, CDR2 FQNNGV. Here the CDR3 reads CASSLDQGSYEQYV. The CDR3, as DNA: TGTGCCAGCAGCTTAGATCAAGGGAGTTACGAGCAGTACGTC.

The chain recombines TRBV21-1 with TRBJ1-6; the table's D call of TRBD1 was not tested on the DNA. TRBV21-1 is a pseudogene locus. The CDR3 has 17 amino acids. CDR3 amino acids: CASSKGGIPSNNSPLHF. The CDR3 bases are TGTGCCAGCAGCAAAGGGGGCATACCCTCCAATAATTCACCCCTCCACTTT.

The chain combines TRBV7-9 with TRBJ1-5; perhaps TRBD1 as D (5 bases). The germline V gene encodes CDR1 SEHNR and CDR2 FQNEAQ (reference sequence). V lost 5 bases, J lost 5 bases, and 19 bases lay in between. This CDR3 has 16 residues. CDR3 region: CASSPAQGAVDQPQHF. The CDR3 DNA is TGTGCCAGCAGCCCAGCACAAGGGGCCGTTGATCAGCCCCAGCATTTT. The full variable domain, rest sourced from reference TRBV7-9 and TRBJ1-5, is DTGVSQNPRHKITKRGQNVTFRCDPISEHNRLYWYRQTLGQGPEFLTYFQNEAQLEKSRLLSDRFSAERPKGSFSTLEIQRTEQGDSAMYLCASSPAQGAVDQPQHFGDGTRLSIL.

CDR3 sequence (DNA): TGTGCCAGCAGAAAAGCGGGCGCGAACACCGGGGAGCTGTTTTTT. Its translation: CASRKAGANTGELFF. The chain uses TRBV27 and TRBJ2-2; weak D call: TRBD2 (6 bases). The CDR3 length is 15 residues. CDR1 MNHEY and CDR2 SMNVEV come from the germline V gene (reference sequence). Trimming left V 6 bases short and J 0 bases short, with 11 bases between.